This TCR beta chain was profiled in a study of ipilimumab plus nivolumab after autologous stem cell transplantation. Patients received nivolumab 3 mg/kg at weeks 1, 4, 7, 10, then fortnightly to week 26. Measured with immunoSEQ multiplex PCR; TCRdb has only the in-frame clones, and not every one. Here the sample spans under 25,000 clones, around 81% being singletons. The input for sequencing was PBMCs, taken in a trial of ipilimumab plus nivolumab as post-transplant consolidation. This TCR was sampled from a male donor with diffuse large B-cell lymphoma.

The CDR3 region has the DNA TGCGCCAGCAGCTCGGGACTCAGCACAGATACGCAGTATTTT. Its translation is CASSSGLSTDTQYF. This sequence joins TRBV5-1 and TRBJ2-3; possible D gene TRBD2, 6 bases. CDR1 SGHRS and CDR2 YFSETQ come from the germline V gene. The CDR3 is 14 residues long. Trimming pared 3 bases from V and 0 bases from J, leaving 8 bases between.